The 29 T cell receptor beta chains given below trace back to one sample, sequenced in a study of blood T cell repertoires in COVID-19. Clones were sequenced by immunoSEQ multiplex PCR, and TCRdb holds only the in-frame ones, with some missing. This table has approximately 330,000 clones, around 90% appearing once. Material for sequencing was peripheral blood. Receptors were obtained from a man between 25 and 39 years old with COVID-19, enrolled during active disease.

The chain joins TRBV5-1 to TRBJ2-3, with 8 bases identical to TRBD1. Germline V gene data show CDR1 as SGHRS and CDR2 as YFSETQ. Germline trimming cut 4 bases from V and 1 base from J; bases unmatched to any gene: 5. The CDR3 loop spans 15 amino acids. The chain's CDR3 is CASSPGQDGTDTQYF. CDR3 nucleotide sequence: TGCGCCAGCAGCCCGGGACAGGACGGCACAGATACGCAGTATTTT.

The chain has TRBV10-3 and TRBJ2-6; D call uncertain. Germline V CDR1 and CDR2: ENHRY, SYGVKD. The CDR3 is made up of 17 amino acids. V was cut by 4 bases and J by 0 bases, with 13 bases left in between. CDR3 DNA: TGTGCCATCAGTGGTCCTCGACTGGGCTCTGGGGCCAACGTCCTGACTTTC. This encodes CAISGPRLGSGANVLTF.

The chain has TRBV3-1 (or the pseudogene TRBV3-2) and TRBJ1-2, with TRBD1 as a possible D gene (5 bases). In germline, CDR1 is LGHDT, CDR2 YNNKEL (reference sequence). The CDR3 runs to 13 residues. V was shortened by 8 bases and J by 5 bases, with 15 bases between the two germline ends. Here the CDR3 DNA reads TGTGCCAGCTGGGGGGGAGGACAATATGGCTACACCTTC. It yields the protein CASWGGGQYGYTF.

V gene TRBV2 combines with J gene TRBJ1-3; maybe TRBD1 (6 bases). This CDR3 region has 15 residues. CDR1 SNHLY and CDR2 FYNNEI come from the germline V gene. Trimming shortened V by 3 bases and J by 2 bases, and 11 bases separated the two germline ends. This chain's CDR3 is CASSEPRTAGNTIYF. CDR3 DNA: TGTGCCAGCAGTGAGCCCCGGACAGCTGGAAACACCATATATTTT.

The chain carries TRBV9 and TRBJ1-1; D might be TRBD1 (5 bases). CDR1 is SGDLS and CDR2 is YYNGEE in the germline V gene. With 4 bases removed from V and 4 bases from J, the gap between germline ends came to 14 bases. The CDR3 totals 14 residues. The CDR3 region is CASSTGGGSTEAFF. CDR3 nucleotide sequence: TGTGCCAGCAGCACTGGGGGGGGATCCACTGAAGCTTTCTTT.

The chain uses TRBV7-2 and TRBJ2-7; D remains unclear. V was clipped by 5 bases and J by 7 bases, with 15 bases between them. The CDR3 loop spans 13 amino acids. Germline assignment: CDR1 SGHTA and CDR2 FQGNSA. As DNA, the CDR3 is TGTGCCAGCAGCATTACAACGGGTACTGAGCAGTACTTC. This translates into CASSITTGTEQYF.

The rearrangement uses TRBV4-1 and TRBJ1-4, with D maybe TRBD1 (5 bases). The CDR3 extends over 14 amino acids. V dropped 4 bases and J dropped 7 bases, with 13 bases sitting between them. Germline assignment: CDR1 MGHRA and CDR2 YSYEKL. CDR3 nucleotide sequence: TGCGCCAGCAGCCCCAGCGGGCAGGGTGAAAAACTGTTTTTT. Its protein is CASSPSGQGEKLFF.

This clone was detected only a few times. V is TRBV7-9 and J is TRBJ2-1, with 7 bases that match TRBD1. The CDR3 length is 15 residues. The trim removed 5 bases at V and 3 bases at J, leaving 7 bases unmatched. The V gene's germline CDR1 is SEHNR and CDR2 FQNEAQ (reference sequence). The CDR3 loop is CASSPQGTDYNEQFF. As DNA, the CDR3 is TGTGCCAGCAGCCCTCAAGGGACAGACTACAATGAGCAGTTCTTC.

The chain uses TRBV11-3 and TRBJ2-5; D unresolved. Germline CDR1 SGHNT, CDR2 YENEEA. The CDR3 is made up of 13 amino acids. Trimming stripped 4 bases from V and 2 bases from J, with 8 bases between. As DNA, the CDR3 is TGTGCCAGCAGCTCTATAAGTCAAGAGACCCAGTACTTC. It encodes CASSSISQETQYF.

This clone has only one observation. The CDR3 DNA follows: TGTGCCACCAGCGGGGGGCTAGCGGGCTCCTACAATGAGCAGTTCTTC. Its translation: CATSGGLAGSYNEQFF. The rearrangement uses TRBV24-1 and TRBJ2-1; 8 positions match TRBD2. CDR1 is KGHDR and CDR2 is SFDVKD in the germline V gene. V was pared by 7 bases and J by 0 bases, with 7 bases of the junction left unmatched. The length of the CDR3 is 16 residues.

Here the CDR3 DNA reads TGTGCCAGCAGCGTTTTACTATCTCCGAGCTCCTACGAGCAGTACTTC. Its protein product is CASSVLLSPSSYEQYF. The V and J genes are TRBV5-8 and TRBJ2-7; D unresolved. From germline, CDR1 is SGHTS and CDR2 YDEGEE. This CDR3 is 16 amino acids long. V was shortened by 4 bases and J by 0 bases, with 17 bases between the two germline ends.

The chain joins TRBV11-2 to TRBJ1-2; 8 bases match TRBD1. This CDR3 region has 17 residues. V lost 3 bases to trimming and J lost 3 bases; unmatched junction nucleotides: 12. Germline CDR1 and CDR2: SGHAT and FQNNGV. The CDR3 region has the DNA TGTGCCAGCAGCTTGCGACTACCCGGGACAGGACACTATGGCTACACCTTC. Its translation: CASSLRLPGTGHYGYTF. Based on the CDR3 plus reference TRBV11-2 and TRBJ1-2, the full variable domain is EAGVAQSPRYKIIEKRQSVAFWCNPISGHATLYWYQQILGQGPKLLIQFQNNGVVDDSQLPKDRFSAERLKGVDSTLKIQPAKLEDSAVYLCASSLRLPGTGHYGYTFGSGTRLTVV.

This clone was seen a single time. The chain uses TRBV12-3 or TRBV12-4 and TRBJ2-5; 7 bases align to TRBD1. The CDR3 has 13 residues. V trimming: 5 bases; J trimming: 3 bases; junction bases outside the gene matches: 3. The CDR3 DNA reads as TGTGCCAGCAGTCCGGGACAGAAAGAGACCCAGTACTTC. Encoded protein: CASSPGQKETQYF.

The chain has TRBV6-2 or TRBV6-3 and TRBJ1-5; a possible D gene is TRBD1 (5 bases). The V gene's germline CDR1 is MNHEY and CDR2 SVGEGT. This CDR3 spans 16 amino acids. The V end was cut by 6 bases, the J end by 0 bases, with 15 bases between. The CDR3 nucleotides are TGTGCCAGCAGCCCTAATGACAGATATAGCAATCAGCCCCAGCATTTT. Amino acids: CASSPNDRYSNQPQHF.

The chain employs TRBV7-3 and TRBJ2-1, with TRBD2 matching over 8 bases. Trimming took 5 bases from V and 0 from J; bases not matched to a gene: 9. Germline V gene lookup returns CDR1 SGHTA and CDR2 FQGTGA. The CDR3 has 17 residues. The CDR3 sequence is CASSPVGLAGSYNEQFF. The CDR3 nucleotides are TGTGCCAGCAGCCCAGTAGGACTAGCCGGCTCCTACAATGAGCAGTTCTTC.

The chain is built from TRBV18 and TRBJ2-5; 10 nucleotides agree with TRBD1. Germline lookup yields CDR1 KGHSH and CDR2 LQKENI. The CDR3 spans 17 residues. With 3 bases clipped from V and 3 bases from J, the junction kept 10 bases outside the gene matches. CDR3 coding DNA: TGTGCCAGCTCACCGTTCCAGGGACAGGGGTTGGAAGAGACCCAGTACTTC. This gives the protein CASSPFQGQGLEETQYF. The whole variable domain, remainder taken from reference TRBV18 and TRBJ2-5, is NAGVMQNPRHLVRRRGQEARLRCSPMKGHSHVYWYRQLPEEGLKFMVYLQKENIIDESGMPKERFSAEFPKEGPSILRIQQVVRGDSAAYFCASSPFQGQGLEETQYFGPGTRLLVL.

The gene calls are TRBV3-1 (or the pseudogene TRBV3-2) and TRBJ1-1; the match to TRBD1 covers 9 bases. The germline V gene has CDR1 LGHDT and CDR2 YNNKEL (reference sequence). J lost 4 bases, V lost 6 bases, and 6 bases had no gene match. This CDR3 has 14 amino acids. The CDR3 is CASRVGTGSTEAFF. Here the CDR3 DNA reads TGTGCCAGCAGAGTCGGGACAGGGTCCACTGAAGCTTTCTTT.

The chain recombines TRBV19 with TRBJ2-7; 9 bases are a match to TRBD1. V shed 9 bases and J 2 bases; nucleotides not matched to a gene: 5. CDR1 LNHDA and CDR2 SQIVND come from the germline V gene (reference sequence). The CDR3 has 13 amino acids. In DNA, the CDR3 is TGTGCCAGCTCGAGGGACAGGGCCTACGAGCAGTACTTC. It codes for CASSRDRAYEQYF.

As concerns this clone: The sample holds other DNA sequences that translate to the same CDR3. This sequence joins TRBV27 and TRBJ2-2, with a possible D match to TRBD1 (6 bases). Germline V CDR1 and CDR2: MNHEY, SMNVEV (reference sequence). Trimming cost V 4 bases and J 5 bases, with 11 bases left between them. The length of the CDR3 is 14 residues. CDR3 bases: TGTGCCAGCAGTTGGGGTAGGGGGACCGGGGAGCTGTTTTTT. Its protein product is CASSWGRGTGELFF.

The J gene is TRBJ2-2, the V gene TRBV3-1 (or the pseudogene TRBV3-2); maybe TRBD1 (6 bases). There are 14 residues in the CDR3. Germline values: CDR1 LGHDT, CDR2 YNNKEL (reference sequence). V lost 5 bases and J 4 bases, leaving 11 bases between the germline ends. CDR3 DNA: TGTGCCAGCAGCAGGGGGTCGAGCACCGGGGAGCTGTTTTTT. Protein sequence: CASSRGSSTGELFF.

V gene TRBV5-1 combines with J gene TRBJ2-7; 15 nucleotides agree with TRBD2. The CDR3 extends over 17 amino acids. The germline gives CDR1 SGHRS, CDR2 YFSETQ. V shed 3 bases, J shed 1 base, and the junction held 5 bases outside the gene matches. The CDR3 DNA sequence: TGCGCCAGCAGCTACGGGACTAGCGGGAGGACTTCCTACGAGCAGTACTTC. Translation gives CASSYGTSGRTSYEQYF.

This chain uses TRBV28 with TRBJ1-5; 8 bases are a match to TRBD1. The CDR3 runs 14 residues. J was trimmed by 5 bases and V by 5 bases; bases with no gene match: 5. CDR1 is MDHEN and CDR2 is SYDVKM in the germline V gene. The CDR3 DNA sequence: TGTGCCAGCAGTGATGGACAGGGACATCAGCCCCAGCATTTT. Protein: CASSDGQGHQPQHF.

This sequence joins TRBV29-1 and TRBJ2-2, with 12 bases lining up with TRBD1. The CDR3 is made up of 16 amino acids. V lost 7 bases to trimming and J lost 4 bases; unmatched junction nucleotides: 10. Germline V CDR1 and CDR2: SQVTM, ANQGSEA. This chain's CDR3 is CSAGGQGARGTGELFF. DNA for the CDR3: TGCAGCGCTGGGGGACAGGGGGCTCGTGGCACCGGGGAGCTGTTTTTT.

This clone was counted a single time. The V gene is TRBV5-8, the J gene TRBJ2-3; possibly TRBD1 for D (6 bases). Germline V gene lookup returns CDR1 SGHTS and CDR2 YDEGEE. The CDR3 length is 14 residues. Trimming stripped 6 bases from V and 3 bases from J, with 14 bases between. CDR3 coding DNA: TGTGCCAGCACCATTCTACAGGGTACAGATACGCAGTATTTT. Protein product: CASTILQGTDTQYF.

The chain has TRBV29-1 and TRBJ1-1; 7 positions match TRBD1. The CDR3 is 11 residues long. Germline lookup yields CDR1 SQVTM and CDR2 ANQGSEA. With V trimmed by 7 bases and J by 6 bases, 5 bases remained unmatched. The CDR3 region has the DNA TGCAGCGGACAGGGATCCTCTGAAGCTTTCTTT. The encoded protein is CSGQGSSEAFF.

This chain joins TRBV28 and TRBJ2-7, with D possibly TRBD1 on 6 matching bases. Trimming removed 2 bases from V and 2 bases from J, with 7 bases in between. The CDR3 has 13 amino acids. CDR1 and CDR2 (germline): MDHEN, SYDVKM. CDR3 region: CASSLGGPYEQYF. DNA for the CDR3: TGTGCCAGCAGTTTAGGGGGCCCCTACGAGCAGTACTTC.

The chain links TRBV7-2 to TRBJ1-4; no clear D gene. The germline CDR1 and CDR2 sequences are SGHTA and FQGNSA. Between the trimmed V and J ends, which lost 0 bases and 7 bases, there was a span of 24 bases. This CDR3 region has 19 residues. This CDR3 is CASSLAPMSTGRGVEKLFF. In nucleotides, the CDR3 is TGTGCCAGCAGCTTAGCGCCCATGAGTACCGGGAGAGGCGTTGAAAAACTGTTTTTT.

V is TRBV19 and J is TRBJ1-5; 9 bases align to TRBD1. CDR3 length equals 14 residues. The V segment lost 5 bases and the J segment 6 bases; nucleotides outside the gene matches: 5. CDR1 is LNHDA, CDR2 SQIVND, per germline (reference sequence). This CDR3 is CASSGTGWGQPQHF. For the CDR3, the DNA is TGTGCCAGTAGTGGGACAGGGTGGGGTCAGCCCCAGCATTTT.

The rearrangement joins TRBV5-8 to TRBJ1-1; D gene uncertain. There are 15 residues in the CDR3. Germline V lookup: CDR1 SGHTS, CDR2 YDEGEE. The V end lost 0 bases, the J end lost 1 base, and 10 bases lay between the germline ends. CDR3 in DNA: TGTGCCAGCAGCTTGGCCCGGACTGGGAACACTGAAGCTTTCTTT. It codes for CASSLARTGNTEAFF.